Shown below are 24 T cell receptor beta chains from a single sample sequenced in a study of early T cells in non-severe SARS-CoV-2 infection. TCRdb reanalysed the 5' RACE reads using MiXCR and keeps one entry per CDR3 protein. The sample lists under 70,000 distinct CDR3 sequences, around 4.7% occurring once. Material: whole blood. The source is an adult who was a healthcare worker with PCR-confirmed SARS-CoV-2 infection or an uninfected control (not recorded which).

There are many counts of this clonotype. V usage is TRBV13 and J usage is TRBJ2-7; 8 nucleotides agree with TRBD1. The CDR3 sequence is 17 residues long. Germline V CDR1 and CDR2: PRHDT, FYEKMQ (reference sequence). V was clipped by 4 bases and J by 3 bases; unmatched bases: 14. The CDR3 is CASSWTGGQGIFYEQYF. CDR3 in DNA: TGTGCCAGCAGCTGGACCGGTGGACAGGGAATTTTCTACGAGCAGTACTTC.

This clonotype was seen at least ten times. The chain links TRBV5-1 to TRBJ2-5, with D perhaps matching TRBD2 (6 bases). V shed 0 bases and J shed 0 bases, with 12 bases lying between them. The CDR3 spans 16 residues. Germline CDR1 and CDR2: SGHRS and YFSETQ. CDR3 nucleotide sequence: TGCGCCAGCAGCTTGGATCCTAGCGAGTACCAAGAGACCCAGTACTTC. Residues: CASSLDPSEYQETQYF. Using reference TRBV5-1 and TRBJ2-5 for the parts outside the CDR3, the full variable domain is KAGVTQTPRYLIKTRGQQVTLSCSPISGHRSVSWYQQTPGQGLQFLFEYFSETQRNKGNFPGRFSGRQFSNSRSEMNVSTLELGDSALYLCASSLDPSEYQETQYFGPGTRLLVL.

This clonotype was found many times. The chain has TRBV7-2 and TRBJ2-3; 8 bases fit TRBD1. This CDR3 comprises 16 residues. The V segment lost 3 bases and the J segment 5 bases; nucleotides outside the gene matches: 10. Germline-derived CDR1 and CDR2 are SGHTA and FQGNSA. The CDR3 reads CASSFLMAGGVDTQYF. Written as DNA, the CDR3 is TGTGCCAGCAGCTTTCTCATGGCAGGGGGCGTAGATACGCAGTATTTT.

The sample holds many counts of this clonotype. This chain links TRBV5-5 with TRBJ2-5; TRBD1 matches at 7 bases. V shed 4 bases and J 2 bases; nucleotides not matched to a gene: 2. Per the germline V gene, CDR1 is SGHKS and CDR2 is YYEKEE (reference sequence). The CDR3 length is 13 residues. CDR3 bases: TGTGCCAGCAGCCGGGACAGTCAAGAGACCCAGTACTTC. Amino acids: CASSRDSQETQYF.

This clonotype was seen ten or more times. The chain joins TRBV11-2 to TRBJ2-2, with 8 bases lining up with TRBD1. Losses at the gene ends were 1 base for V and 5 bases for J; bases not matched to a gene: 3. The CDR3 runs to 15 residues. Germline loops: CDR1 SGHAT, CDR2 FQNNGV. CDR3 sequence (DNA): TGTGCCAGCAGCTTAGCTCGACAGGGGACCGGGGAGCTGTTTTTT. Protein sequence: CASSLARQGTGELFF. The full variable domain, with the rest looked up from reference TRBV11-2 and TRBJ2-2, is EAGVAQSPRYKIIEKRQSVAFWCNPISGHATLYWYQQILGQGPKLLIQFQNNGVVDDSQLPKDRFSAERLKGVDSTLKIQPAKLEDSAVYLCASSLARQGTGELFFGEGSRLTVL.

At least ten counts were recorded for this clonotype. CDR3 coding DNA: TGCAGGGTTAAAATTAGCGGGAAGGATACGCAGTATTTT. Translating it yields CRVKISGKDTQYF. The chain recombines TRBV20-1 with TRBJ2-3; 8 positions match TRBD2. Germline CDR1 DFQATT, CDR2 SNEGSKA (reference sequence). The length of the CDR3 is 13 residues.

In this sample, this clonotype turned up many times. The chain employs TRBV20-1 and TRBJ1-2, with D unclear. The CDR3 covers 16 residues. Germline V gene data show CDR1 as DFQATT and CDR2 as SNEGSKA (reference sequence). Trimming left V 1 base short and J 0 bases short, with 15 bases between. The CDR3 DNA is TGCAGTGCTAGAGTCTGGACGGCGGTTTCTAACTATGGCTACACCTTC. Translating it yields CSARVWTAVSNYGYTF.

This clonotype was recorded at least ten times. V is TRBV9 and J is TRBJ2-2; possibly TRBD1 for D (6 bases). The CDR3 extends over 14 amino acids. V gave up 5 bases and J gave up 6 bases, with 14 bases separating them. The germline gives CDR1 SGDLS, CDR2 YYNGEE. Written as DNA, the CDR3 is TGTGCCAGCAGGGAGGACAGAGACTCCGGGGAGCTGTTTTTT. As protein: CASREDRDSGELFF.

This rearrangement joins TRBV18 to TRBJ2-1; the match to TRBD1 covers 8 bases. Germline CDR1 KGHSH, CDR2 LQKENI. V gave up 2 bases and J gave up 8 bases; unmatched junction bases: 2. CDR3 length: 13 amino acids. DNA of the CDR3: TGTGCCAGCTCACCAGGGACAGGTGATGAGCAGTTCTTC. As protein: CASSPGTGDEQFF.

This clonotype was picked up many times. The chain combines TRBV20-1 with TRBJ1-1; 7 bases match TRBD1. J gave up 3 bases and V 1 base, and 11 bases lay outside the gene matches. The CDR3 is 16 residues long. The germline V gene has CDR1 DFQATT and CDR2 SNEGSKA (reference sequence). Here the CDR3 reads CSARAPTGESDTEAFF. The CDR3 DNA is TGCAGTGCTAGAGCACCAACAGGGGAGAGTGACACTGAAGCTTTCTTT.

V gene TRBV7-8 combines with J gene TRBJ2-1; D possibly matches TRBD1 or TRBD2 (5 bases each). Trimming stripped 1 base from V and 15 bases from J, with 13 bases between. This CDR3 region has 12 residues. The germline V gene has CDR1 SGHVS and CDR2 FQNEAQ. CDR3 coding DNA: TGTGCCAGCAGCTTAGGAGGGACCCGCCGGTTCTTC. Amino acid sequence: CASSLGGTRRFF. The whole variable domain, filled in from reference TRBV7-8 and TRBJ2-1, reads GAGVSQSPRYKVAKRGQDVALRCDPISGHVSLFWYQQALGQGPEFLTYFQNEAQLDKSGLPSDRFFAERPEGSVSTLKIQRTQQEDSAVYLCASSLGGTRRFFGPGTRLTVL.

The table lists this clonotype with a few counts. The chain joins TRBV6-1 to TRBJ2-2; a possible D gene is TRBD2 (5 bases). This CDR3 region has 15 residues. Germline CDR1 reads MNHNS; CDR2 reads SASEGT. V gave up 7 bases and J gave up 1 base, with 13 bases separating them. The CDR3 is CASTSMSGNTGELFF. CDR3 bases: TGTGCCAGCACAAGTATGAGCGGGAACACCGGGGAGCTGTTTTTT.

This clonotype was detected a few times. The rearrangement uses TRBV10-1 and TRBJ2-2, with no clear D. Germline CDR1 and CDR2: WNHNN and SYGVQD (reference sequence). Trimming stripped 3 bases from V and 0 bases from J, with 8 bases between. CDR3 size: 15 residues. The CDR3 coding sequence is TGCGCCAGCAGTGATGTCGATTCGAACACCGGGGAGCTGTTTTTT. This encodes CASSDVDSNTGELFF.

This clonotype was seen more than once but under ten times. The gene calls are TRBV7-2 and TRBJ2-2; TRBD2 matches 8 bases. The CDR3 sequence is 16 residues long. Losses at the gene ends were 1 base for V and 4 bases for J; bases not matched to a gene: 5. Germline values: CDR1 SGHTA, CDR2 FQGNSA. CDR3 nucleotide sequence: TGTGCCAGCAGCTTAGGTCTTAGCGGGGCCACCGGGGAGCTGTTTTTT. It translates to CASSLGLSGATGELFF.

This clonotype appeared many times. The V call is TRBV20-1, the J call TRBJ2-3; D remains ambiguous. The CDR3 extends over 14 amino acids. The V gene lost 4 bases and the J gene lost 0 bases, with 11 bases spanning the gap. CDR1 DFQATT and CDR2 SNEGSKA come from the germline V gene (reference sequence). The CDR3 sequence is CSAKTLQSTDTQYF. CDR3 bases: TGCAGTGCTAAGACCCTTCAGAGCACAGATACGCAGTATTTT.

The sample holds a few counts of this clonotype. The rearrangement links TRBV9 to TRBJ2-7; 7 bases map to TRBD1. The CDR3 runs 14 residues. The V gene's germline CDR1 is SGDLS and CDR2 YYNGEE. V lost 4 bases to trimming and J lost 5 bases; unmatched junction nucleotides: 9. The CDR3 protein is CASSPRQGSDEQYF. CDR3 nucleotides: TGTGCCAGCAGCCCCCGACAGGGTTCCGACGAGCAGTACTTC.

The table lists this clonotype with many counts. The chain has TRBV19 and TRBJ2-1; D possibly corresponds to TRBD2 (5 bases). V was clipped by 1 base and J by 14 bases, with 15 bases between them. The CDR3 is 13 amino acids. Looked up from germline, CDR1 is LNHDA and CDR2 is SQIVND (reference sequence). CDR3: CASSIVSGTPEFF. The CDR3 nucleotides are TGTGCCAGTAGTATAGTAAGCGGTACCCCCGAGTTCTTC.

This clonotype was seen repeatedly, ten times or more. This chain links TRBV11-2 with TRBJ2-3; D remains unclear. In germline, CDR1 is SGHAT, CDR2 FQNNGV. The germline V and J ends were trimmed by 2 bases and 0 bases, with 12 bases remaining between them. The CDR3 runs to 16 residues. The CDR3 protein is CASSLFSRQSTDTQYF. The CDR3 DNA follows: TGTGCCAGCAGCTTATTTTCGCGGCAGAGCACAGATACGCAGTATTTT.

This clonotype was detected ten times or more. V gene TRBV6-5 combines with J gene TRBJ2-2, with D possibly being TRBD2 (5 bases). Trimming stripped 7 bases from V and 6 bases from J, with 12 bases between. Germline assignment: CDR1 MNHEY and CDR2 SVGAGI. CDR3 length: 13 amino acids. CDR3 in DNA: TGTGCCAGCACCGGACTCGCTCCCGGGGAGCTGTTTTTT. The encoded protein is CASTGLAPGELFF.

CDR3 nucleotides: TGCGCCAGCAGCGTGACCGGGACTCCTTGCTACAATGAGCAGTTCTTC. Translating it yields CASSVTGTPCYNEQFF. V gene TRBV5-1 combines with J gene TRBJ2-1; D is perhaps TRBD2 (6 bases). Germline V CDR1 and CDR2: SGHRS, YFSETQ. The CDR3 is 16 amino acids. Trimming stripped 4 bases from V and 3 bases from J, with 17 bases between.

V is TRBV5-8 and J is TRBJ1-1; TRBD1 matches 7 bases. The germline CDR1 and CDR2 sequences are SGHTS and YDEGEE. The ends lost 4 bases at V and 12 bases at J; junction bases unmatched: 6. This CDR3 is built from 11 residues. The CDR3 sequence: CASSHRTGPFF. DNA of the CDR3: TGTGCCAGCAGCCATAGGACAGGACCTTTCTTT. The full variable domain, completed using reference TRBV5-8 and TRBJ1-1, is EAGVTQSPTHLIKTRGQQATLRCSPISGHTSVYWYQQALGLGLQFLLWYDEGEERNRGNFPPRFSGRQFPNYSSELNVNALELEDSALYLCASSHRTGPFFGQGTRLTVV.

This clonotype was seen only a few times. The chain combines TRBV27 with TRBJ2-1; weak D call: TRBD2 (5 bases). Germline V gene sequence: CDR1 MNHEY, CDR2 SMNVEV (reference sequence). V gave up 3 bases and J gave up 4 bases, with 16 bases separating them. This CDR3 has 16 amino acids. The CDR3 region has the DNA TGTGCCAGCAGTTTTTTGTCACGGGGTACTTACAATGAGCAGTTCTTC. As protein: CASSFLSRGTYNEQFF.

The table lists this clonotype with many counts. This rearrangement joins TRBV10-3 to TRBJ1-6; D is possibly TRBD1 (5 bases). The V end was cut by 2 bases, the J end by 7 bases, with 9 bases between. The CDR3 runs 14 residues. The V gene's germline CDR1 is ENHRY and CDR2 SYGVKD. The CDR3 spells CAISERGVNSPLHF. The CDR3 DNA sequence: TGTGCCATCAGTGAGAGGGGCGTGAATTCACCCCTCCACTTT.

This clonotype has ten or more counts. The CDR3 reads CASRLTGTNQETQYF. DNA of the CDR3: TGTGCCAGCAGATTGACAGGGACTAACCAAGAGACCCAGTACTTC. The chain is built from TRBV6-5 and TRBJ2-5; the D call may be TRBD1 or TRBD2 (7 bases each). Germline-derived CDR1 and CDR2 are MNHEY and SVGAGI. The CDR3 is made up of 15 amino acids. Trimming took 6 bases from V and 0 from J, leaving 14 bases between them.